This TCR beta chain was obtained from a study of shared clonotypes between healthy human individuals. Sequencing used immunoSEQ multiplex PCR; TCRdb keeps in-frame clones, though not all of them. Of under 2,000,000 clones detected, about 95% appear once; the ten largest clones hold roughly 1.2%. Overall study findings and caveats: Non-shared clonotypes had lower generation probabilities than those shared by all four donors.

With 2 bases clipped from V and 1 base from J, the junction kept 5 bases outside the gene matches. The CDR3 contains 16 residues. CDR1 is PRHDT and CDR2 is FYEKMQ in the germline V gene (reference sequence). With regard to this clone: Its antigen is not known.

CD45RO-negative cells were positively selected for CCR7, leaving out terminally differentiated effector memory CD45RA+ cells. This chain connects TRBV13 to TRBJ2-1; 7 nucleotides align to TRBD2. The source is a man aged 18 to 29 in good health. The specimen sequenced was naive CD8+ T cells sorted from blood. In DNA, the CDR3 is TGTGCCAGCAGCTTACTAGCGGATTCATCCTACAATGAGCAGTTCTTC. Amino acid sequence: CASSLLADSSYNEQFF.